This T cell receptor (beta chain) emerged from a study of T cell responses to AZD1222 COVID-19 vaccine. The germline V gene encodes CDR1 GTSNPN and CDR2 SVGIG (reference sequence). J lost 7 bases, V lost 4 bases, and 12 bases had no gene match. There are 15 residues in the CDR3. Study results and caveats: At baseline, just 5 or 6 AZD1222 recipients tested seropositive.

As concerns this clone: What it binds is not known.

Sequenced by immunoSEQ multiplex PCR; TCRdb stores in-frame clones only, minus some. The data hold around 95,000 clones, with around 90% observed a single time. J is TRBJ2-1 and V is TRBV30; TRBD1 matches 8 bases. The sequence was collected from an adult in good health. The sample in question was peripheral blood, obtained on day 0 of AZD1222 vaccination. DNA of the CDR3: TGTGCCTGGACCCCCGGGGCAGGGGGCAGGAATGAGCAGTTCTTC. It translates to CAWTPGAGGRNEQFF.